This TCR beta chain is drawn from a study of cytomegalovirus exposure and HLA in healthy donors. As concerns this clone: Its target is not known.

PCR employed 60 Vbeta and 13 Jbeta primers. The protocol was immunoSEQ multiplex PCR, while the TCRdb copy is restricted to in-frame clones and leaves out a portion. The sample lists around 120,000 clones, approximately 72% occurring once. Study-level points and caveats: A later analysis found that most CMV-associated TCR beta chains appeared HLA-restricted. TCR beta chain V- and J-gene trimming was linked, in a later analysis, to a missense variant in DCLRE1C.

The CDR3 extends over 13 amino acids. V lost 4 bases and J lost 5, with 14 bases in between. CDR1 SQVTM and CDR2 ANQGSEA come from the germline V gene. The sequence derives from a woman in her thirties or forties in good health and CMV-seropositive. The chain recombines TRBV29-1 with TRBJ2-5; maybe TRBD1 (5 bases). Source material: PBMCs. Here the CDR3 reads CSVALVRGETQYF. The CDR3 nucleotides are TGCAGCGTTGCTTTAGTTAGGGGTGAGACCCAGTACTTC.